Listed here is a single TCR beta chain. The same CDR3 can be traced to other DNA sequences in this sample. These data are taken from a study of blood T cell repertoires in COVID-19. Study background: T cells, B-cell-depleted T cells, or PBMCs provided the cDNA or gDNA that served as material.

Germline V gene lookup returns CDR1 SGHDN and CDR2 FVKESK. V trimming: 0 bases; J trimming: 2 bases; junction bases outside the gene matches: 2. The length of the CDR3 is 15 residues. Data came from immunoSEQ multiplex PCR; TCRdb stores just in-frame clones and leaves some out. The sample consists of approximately 200,000 clones, 80% to 90% of them appearing once. This chain uses TRBV14 with TRBJ2-7, with 9 bases identical to TRBD1. Material: peripheral blood. The TCR sequence derives from a woman older than 75 with acute or convalescent COVID-19. CDR3 DNA sequence: TGTGCCAGCAGCCAAGACGACAGGGGGACCTACGAGCAGTACTTC. This codes for CASSQDDRGTYEQYF.